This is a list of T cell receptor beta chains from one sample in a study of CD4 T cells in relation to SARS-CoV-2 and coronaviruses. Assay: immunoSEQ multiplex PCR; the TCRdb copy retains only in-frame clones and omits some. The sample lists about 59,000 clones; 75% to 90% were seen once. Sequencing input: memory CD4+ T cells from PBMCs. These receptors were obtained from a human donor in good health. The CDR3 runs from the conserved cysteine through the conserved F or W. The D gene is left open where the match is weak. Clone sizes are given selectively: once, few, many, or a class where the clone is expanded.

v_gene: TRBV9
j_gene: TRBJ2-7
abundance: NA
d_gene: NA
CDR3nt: TGTGCCAGCAGCGTCAGATATGGGGACGAGCAGTACTTC
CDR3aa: CASSVRYGDEQYF

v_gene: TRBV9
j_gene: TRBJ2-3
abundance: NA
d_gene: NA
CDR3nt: TGTGCCAGCAGCGGACCCGACAGGACAGATACGCAGTATTTT
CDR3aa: CASSGPDRTDTQYF

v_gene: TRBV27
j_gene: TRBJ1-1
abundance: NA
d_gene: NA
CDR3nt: TGTGCCAGCAGTTATAGGGGAGGGAACACTGAAGCTTTCTTT
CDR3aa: CASSYRGGNTEAFF

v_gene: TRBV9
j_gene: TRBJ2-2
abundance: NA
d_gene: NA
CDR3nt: TGTGCCAGCAGCGGGTCTTCAGGGAGGACGACCGGGGAGCTGTTTTTT
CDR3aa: CASSGSSGRTTGELFF

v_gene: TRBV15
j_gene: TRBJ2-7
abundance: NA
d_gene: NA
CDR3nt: TGTGCCACCAGCAGGGAGGGGGGAGGCTACGAGCAGTACTTC
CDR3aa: CATSREGGGYEQYF

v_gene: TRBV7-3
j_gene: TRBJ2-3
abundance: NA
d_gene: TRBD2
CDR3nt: TGTGCCAGCAGCCCGCGGGAGGGGAACACAGATACGCAGTATTTT
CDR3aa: CASSPREGNTDTQYF

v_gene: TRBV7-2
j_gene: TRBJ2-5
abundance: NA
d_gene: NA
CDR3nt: TGTGCCAGCACCCCGGGTGGGGCCCAGTACTTC
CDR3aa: CASTPGGAQYF

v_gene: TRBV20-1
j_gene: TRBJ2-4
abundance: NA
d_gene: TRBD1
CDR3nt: TGCAGTGCTAGTAGACAGGGGTTTTCCAAAAACATTCAGTACTTC
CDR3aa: CSASRQGFSKNIQYF

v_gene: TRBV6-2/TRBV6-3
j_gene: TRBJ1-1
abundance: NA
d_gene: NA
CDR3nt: TGTGCCAGCAGTTACAGGGTCGGGACTGAAGCTTTCTTT
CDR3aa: CASSYRVGTEAFF

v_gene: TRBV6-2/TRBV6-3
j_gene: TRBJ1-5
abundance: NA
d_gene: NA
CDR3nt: TGTGCCAGCAGTGCAGGGCGGGACACCCAGCGGCATTTT
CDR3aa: CASSAGRDTQRHF

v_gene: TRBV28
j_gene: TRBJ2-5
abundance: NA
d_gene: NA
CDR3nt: TGTGCCAGCAGGACCATGCTTTTGGGCTGGGAGACCCAGTACTTC
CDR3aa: CASRTMLLGWETQYF

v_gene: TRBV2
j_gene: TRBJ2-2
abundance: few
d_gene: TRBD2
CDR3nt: TGTGCCAGCAGACTAGCGGGAGAGCACACCGGGGAGCTGTTTTTT
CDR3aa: CASRLAGEHTGELFF

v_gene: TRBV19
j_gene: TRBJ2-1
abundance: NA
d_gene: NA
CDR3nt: TGTGCCAGTAGTATAAGCAGGAGGGATGAGCAGTTCTTC
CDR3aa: CASSISRRDEQFF

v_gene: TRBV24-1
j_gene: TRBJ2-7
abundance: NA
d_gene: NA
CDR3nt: TGTGCCACCAGTCAGCATGGAACTCCTAACGAGCAGTACTTC
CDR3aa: CATSQHGTPNEQYF

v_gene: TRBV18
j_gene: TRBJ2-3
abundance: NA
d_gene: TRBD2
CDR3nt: TGTGCCAGCTCACCACAGGGGACTAGCGGGATTACAGGCACAGATACGCAGTATTTT
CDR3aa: CASSPQGTSGITGTDTQYF

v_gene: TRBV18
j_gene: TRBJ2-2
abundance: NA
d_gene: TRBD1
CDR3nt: TGTGCCAGCTCGAGAACAGGGGGCCAGTCCGGGGAGCTGTTTTTT
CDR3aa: CASSRTGGQSGELFF

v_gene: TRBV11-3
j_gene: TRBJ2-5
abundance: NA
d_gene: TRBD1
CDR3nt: TGTGCCAGCAGCTACTCCTCGGACAGGGGCCAAGAGACCCAGTACTTC
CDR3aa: CASSYSSDRGQETQYF

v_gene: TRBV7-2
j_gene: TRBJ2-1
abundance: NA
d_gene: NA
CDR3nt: TGTGCCAGCAGCTTAGCGGGAGGTTTCGATGAGCAGTTCTTC
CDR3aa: CASSLAGGFDEQFF

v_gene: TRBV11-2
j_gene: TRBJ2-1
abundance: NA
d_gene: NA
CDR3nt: TGTGCCAGCAGCTTAGATTATTATGAGCAGTTCTTC
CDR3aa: CASSLDYYEQFF

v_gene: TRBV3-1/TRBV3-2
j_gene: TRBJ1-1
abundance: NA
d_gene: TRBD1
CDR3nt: TGTGCCAGCAGCCAAAAGGTGGGGTGGAGACAGGGGGCCCTGAACACTGAAGCTTTCTTT
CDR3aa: CASSQKVGWRQGALNTEAFF

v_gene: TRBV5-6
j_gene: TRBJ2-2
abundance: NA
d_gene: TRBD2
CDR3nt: TGTGCCAGCACCCGACGGGGGGCGAACACCGGGGAGCTGTTTTTT
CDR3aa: CASTRRGANTGELFF

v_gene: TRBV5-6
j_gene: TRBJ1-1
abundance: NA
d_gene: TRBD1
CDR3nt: TGTGCCAGCAGCCCGAACCCCCACACGACAGGGCGGATACTCACTGAAGCTTTCTTT
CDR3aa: CASSPNPHTTGRILTEAFF

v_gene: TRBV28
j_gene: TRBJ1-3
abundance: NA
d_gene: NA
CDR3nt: TGTGCCAGCAGTTTGTCTTCGAGCTCTGGAAACACCATATATTTT
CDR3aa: CASSLSSSSGNTIYF

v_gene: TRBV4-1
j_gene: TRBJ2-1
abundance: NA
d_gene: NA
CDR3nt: TGCGCCAGCAGCCAAGAGAAGGGACTCGTAGGTGGCAATGAGCAGTTCTTC
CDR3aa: CASSQEKGLVGGNEQFF

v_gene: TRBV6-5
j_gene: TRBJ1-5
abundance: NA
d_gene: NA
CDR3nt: TGTGCCAGCAGCACACAAGTCAATCAGCCCCAGCATTTT
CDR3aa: CASSTQVNQPQHF

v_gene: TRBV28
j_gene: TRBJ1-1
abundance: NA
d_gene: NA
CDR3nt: TGTGCCAGCAGTTTAAGGACGAACACTGAAGCTTTCTTT
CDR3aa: CASSLRTNTEAFF

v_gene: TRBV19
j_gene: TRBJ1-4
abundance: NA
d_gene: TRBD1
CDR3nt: TGTGCCAGTACGGTGACAGGGGCTAGTGAAAAACTGTTTTTT
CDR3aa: CASTVTGASEKLFF

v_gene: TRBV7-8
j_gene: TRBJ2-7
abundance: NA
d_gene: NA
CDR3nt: TGTGCCAGCAGCTTAGTGTCAGGGGGACTTTTCTACGAGCAGTACTTC
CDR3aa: CASSLVSGGLFYEQYF

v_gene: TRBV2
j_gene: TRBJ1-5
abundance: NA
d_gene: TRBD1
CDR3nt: TGTGCCAGCAATACAGGGGGGTCAGATCAGCCCCAGCATTTT
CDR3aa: CASNTGGSDQPQHF

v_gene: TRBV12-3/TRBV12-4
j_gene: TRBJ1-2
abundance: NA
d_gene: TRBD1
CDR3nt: TGTGCCAGCAGGGGGACAGGGGACTATGGCTACACCTTC
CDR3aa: CASRGTGDYGYTF

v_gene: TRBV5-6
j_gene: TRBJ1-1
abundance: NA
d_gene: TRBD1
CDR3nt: TGTGCCAGCAGTAACAGGGGGAGACGGACTGAAGCTTTCTTT
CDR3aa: CASSNRGRRTEAFF

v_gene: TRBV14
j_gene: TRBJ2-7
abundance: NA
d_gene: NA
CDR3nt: TGTGCCAGCAGCCAAGCTGCCCCCTTAGAGCAGTACTTC
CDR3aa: CASSQAAPLEQYF

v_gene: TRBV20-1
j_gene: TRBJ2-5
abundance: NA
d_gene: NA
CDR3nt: TGCAGTGCGCTCCCCCCCAAGACCCAGTACTTC
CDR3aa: CSALPPKTQYF

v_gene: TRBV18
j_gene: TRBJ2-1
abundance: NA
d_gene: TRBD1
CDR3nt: TGTGCCAGCTCACCACCCTTAGGAGAAGGGGGCATTGCGTTCTTC
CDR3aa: CASSPPLGEGGIAFF

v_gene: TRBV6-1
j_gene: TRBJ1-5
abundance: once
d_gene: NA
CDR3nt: TGTGCCAGCAGTGAAGCGGTGTACGGGAGGCAGGGGAGATTGCAGCCCCAGCATTTT
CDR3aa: CASSEAVYGRQGRLQPQHF

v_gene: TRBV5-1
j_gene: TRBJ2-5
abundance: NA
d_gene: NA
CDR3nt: TGCGCCAGCAGCTTGACAGGGTCCGAGACCCAGTACTTC
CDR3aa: CASSLTGSETQYF

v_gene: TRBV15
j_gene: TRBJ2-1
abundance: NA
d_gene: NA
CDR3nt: TGTGCCACCATGCGGGACATTGGCGATGAGCAGTTCTTC
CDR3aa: CATMRDIGDEQFF

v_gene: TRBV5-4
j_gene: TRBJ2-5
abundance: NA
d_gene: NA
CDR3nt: TGTGCCAGCAGCATCGCCGGGGTGTCTACGTTGACCCAGTACTTC
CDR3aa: CASSIAGVSTLTQYF

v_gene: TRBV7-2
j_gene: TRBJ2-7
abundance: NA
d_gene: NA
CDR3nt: TGTGCCAGCAGCTTAGGGCATTTCTACGAGCAGTACTTC
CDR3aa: CASSLGHFYEQYF

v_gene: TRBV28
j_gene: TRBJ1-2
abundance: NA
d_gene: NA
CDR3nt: TGTGCCAGCAGAACGACAGGAACCCACTATGGCTACACCTTC
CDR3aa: CASRTTGTHYGYTF

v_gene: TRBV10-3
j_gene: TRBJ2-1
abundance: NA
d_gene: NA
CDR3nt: TGTGCCATCAGCAGCGGCAATGAGCAGTTCTTC
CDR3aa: CAISSGNEQFF

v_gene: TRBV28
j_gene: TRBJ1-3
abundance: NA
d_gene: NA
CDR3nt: TGTGCCAGCAGCAAGGGTAACACTGGAAACACCATATATTTT
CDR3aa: CASSKGNTGNTIYF

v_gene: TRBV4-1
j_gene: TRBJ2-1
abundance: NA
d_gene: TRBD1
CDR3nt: TGCGCCAGCAGTTTTCGGGACAGTTTGTACAATGAGCAGTTCTTC
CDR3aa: CASSFRDSLYNEQFF

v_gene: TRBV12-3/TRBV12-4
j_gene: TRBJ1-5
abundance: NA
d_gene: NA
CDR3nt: TGTGCCAGCAGGTCCTTGGGTCAGCCCCAGCATTTT
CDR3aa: CASRSLGQPQHF

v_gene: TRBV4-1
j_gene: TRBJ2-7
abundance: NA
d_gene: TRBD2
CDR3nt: TGCGCCAGCAGCCAAGATAAAGGACTAGCGGGAGTTAACCGTAACTACGAGCAGTACTTC
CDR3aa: CASSQDKGLAGVNRNYEQYF

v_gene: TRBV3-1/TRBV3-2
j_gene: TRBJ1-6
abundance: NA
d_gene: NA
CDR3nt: TGTGCCAGCAGCCAGAACCCCCAGTTAAGCTCCTATAATTCACCCCTCCACTTT
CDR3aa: CASSQNPQLSSYNSPLHF

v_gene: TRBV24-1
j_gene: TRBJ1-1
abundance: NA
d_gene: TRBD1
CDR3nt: TGTGCCACCAGTGATGGGACAGCGAACACTGAAGCTTTCTTT
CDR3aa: CATSDGTANTEAFF

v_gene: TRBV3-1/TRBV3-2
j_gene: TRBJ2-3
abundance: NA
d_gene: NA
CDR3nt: TGTGCCAGCAGCCAAGGGACCGCGGGGTCAGATACGCAGTATTTT
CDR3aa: CASSQGTAGSDTQYF

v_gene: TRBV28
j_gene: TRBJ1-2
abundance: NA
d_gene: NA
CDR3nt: TGTGCCAGCAGTCTCGCCCGAGGGACTAACGAGGAGTATGGCTACACCTTC
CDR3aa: CASSLARGTNEEYGYTF

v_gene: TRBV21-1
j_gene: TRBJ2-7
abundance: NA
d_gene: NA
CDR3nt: TGTGCCAGCAGCAATAAAAGGGACCTTCGAGGGAATTACGAGCAGTACTTC
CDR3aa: CASSNKRDLRGNYEQYF

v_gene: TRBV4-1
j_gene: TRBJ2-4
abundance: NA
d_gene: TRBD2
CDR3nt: TGCGCCAGCAGCCCTTTGGGAGGGCCCCAAAACATTCAGTACTTC
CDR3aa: CASSPLGGPQNIQYF

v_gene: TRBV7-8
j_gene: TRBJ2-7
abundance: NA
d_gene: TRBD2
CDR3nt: TGTGCCAGCAGGCGGACTAGCGGGAGTTTCTACGAGCAGTACTTC
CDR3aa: CASRRTSGSFYEQYF

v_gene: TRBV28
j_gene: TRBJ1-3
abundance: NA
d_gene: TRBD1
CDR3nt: TGTGCCAGCAGTGGATTCGGACAGGGTCTATCTGGAAACACCATATATTTT
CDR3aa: CASSGFGQGLSGNTIYF

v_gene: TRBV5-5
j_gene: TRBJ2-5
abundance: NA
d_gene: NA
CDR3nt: TGTGCCAGCAGCTTGGGGGCCGGACAGTTGCAAGAGACCCAGTACTTC
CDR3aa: CASSLGAGQLQETQYF